The 21 T cell receptor beta chains listed next were all sequenced from one sample in a study of T-cell reconstitution after alpha-beta-depleted transplantation in children. Preparing the TCRbeta library involved the use of unique molecular identifiers. TCRdb recomputed calls from the PCR reads with MiXCR, one row per CDR3 protein. Seen here are approximately 190,000 distinct CDR3 sequences, roughly 8.1% observed once, and the top ten hold approximately 34%. Sequenced material: PBMCs, mostly from graft donor cells, taken 360 days after TCRalphabeta/CD19-depleted stem cell transplant. The receptors stem from a male patient between 2 and 10 years old who had a stem cell transplant for acute myeloid leukemia, so the T cells may come from the graft donor.

This clonotype was recorded at least ten times. The gene calls are TRBV20-1 and TRBJ2-7; D gene unclear. The CDR3 loop spans 14 amino acids. CDR1 and CDR2 (germline): DFQATT, SNEGSKA (reference sequence). V lost 6 bases to trimming and J lost 2 bases, with 17 bases between them. The CDR3 protein is CSAPALGSTYEQYF. The CDR3 DNA follows: TGCAGTGCCCCCGCCCTCGGTTCCACCTACGAGCAGTACTTC.

The sample holds many counts of this clonotype. V and J are TRBV11-2 and TRBJ1-2, with 7 bases aligning to TRBD1. V was clipped by 5 bases and J by 0 bases; unmatched bases: 12. The CDR3 is made up of 17 amino acids. Germline values: CDR1 SGHAT, CDR2 FQNNGV. CDR3 amino acids: CASSPIRGQPANYGYTF. CDR3 sequence (DNA): TGTGCCAGCAGCCCGATCAGGGGACAGCCCGCTAACTATGGCTACACCTTC.

The chain is built from TRBV29-1 and TRBJ1-1, with D unclear. The V end lost 0 bases, the J end lost 2 bases, and 13 bases lay between the germline ends. The CDR3 loop spans 15 amino acids. Germline CDR1 is SQVTM and CDR2 is ANQGSEA. CDR3 bases: TGCAGCGTTGAAGATCGCGGGAACGAAAACACTGAAGCTTTCTTT. Protein product: CSVEDRGNENTEAFF.

Only a few counts were recorded for this clonotype. The rearrangement uses TRBV12-3 or TRBV12-4 and TRBJ1-5, with D unclear. CDR3 size: 13 residues. The V and J ends lost 6 bases and 1 base respectively, with 7 bases between them. The CDR3 protein is CASSPQSNQPQHF. The CDR3 DNA follows: TGTGCCAGCAGCCCACAAAGCAATCAGCCCCAGCATTTT.

Comment on this clonotype: A much larger clone sits a single nucleotide away, making a read error possible. The chain has TRBV10-3 and TRBJ2-7; 7 bases are shared with TRBD1. Germline V gives CDR1 ENHRY, CDR2 SYGVKD. V was clipped by 8 bases and J by 6 bases; unmatched bases: 7. The CDR3 consists of 12 residues. The DNA for the CDR3 is TGTGCCATCTCGAGGGACAGTACCGAGCAGTACTTC. It specifies CAISRDSTEQYF.

This clonotype has at least ten counts. V and J are TRBV10-3 and TRBJ2-4, with 11 positions matching TRBD1. Germline CDR1 ENHRY, CDR2 SYGVKD. Trimming took 4 bases from V and 12 from J; bases not matched to a gene: 5. The CDR3 is made up of 13 amino acids. This chain's CDR3 is CAISVGQGVSQYF. DNA of the CDR3: TGTGCCATCAGTGTGGGACAGGGGGTGAGTCAGTACTTC.

This clonotype was detected ten times or more. The chain is built from TRBV10-3 and TRBJ2-7; the match to TRBD2 covers 16 bases. The germline CDR1 and CDR2 sequences are ENHRY and SYGVKD. CDR3 size: 15 residues. V was clipped by 4 bases and J by 12 bases; unmatched bases: 9. The CDR3 spells CAISVGLAGGPGLYF. The CDR3 nucleotides read TGTGCCATCAGTGTGGGACTAGCGGGAGGGCCAGGTCTGTACTTC.

Points on this clonotype: At one of its ends the junction is not consistent with the germline gene, which may arise from a read error. This sequence joins TRBV7-7 and TRBJ2-1, with 11 bases fitting TRBD2. Germline CDR1 reads SSHAT; CDR2 reads FNYEAQ (reference sequence). The CDR3 covers 19 residues. CDR3 nucleotide sequence: TGTGCTAGCAGCCACACTGGGGTAGCGGGAGGGCCTTTCCACAATGAGCAGTTCTTC. Translation: CASSHTGVAGGPFHNEQFF.

The chain has TRBV18 and TRBJ1-2, with 9 bases aligning to TRBD1. Germline values: CDR1 KGHSH, CDR2 LQKENI. Trimming took 4 bases from V and 11 from J; bases not matched to a gene: 8. The CDR3 consists of 13 residues. CDR3 coding DNA: TGTGCCAGCTCACGGACAGGGGATGATCTTTACACCTTC. It translates to CASSRTGDDLYTF. The full variable domain, its missing parts supplied by reference TRBV18 and TRBJ1-2, is NAGVMQNPRHLVRRRGQEARLRCSPMKGHSHVYWYRQLPEEGLKFMVYLQKENIIDESGMPKERFSAEFPKEGPSILRIQQVVRGDSAAYFCASSRTGDDLYTFGSGTRLTVV.

V and J are TRBV6-5 and TRBJ1-1; no definite D call. V was shortened by 11 bases and J by 6 bases, with 13 bases between the two germline ends. This CDR3 is 11 amino acids long. Per germline, CDR1 MNHEY and CDR2 SVGAGI. As DNA, the CDR3 is TGTGCCGTAAGTTCTGGAGCTGAAGCTTTCTTT. Translated, it gives CAVSSGAEAFF.

V is TRBV15 and J is TRBJ2-1, with D possibly TRBD1 on 6 matching bases. CDR3 length: 14 residues. Deletions cut 6 bases from V and 5 bases from J, with 14 bases between. Germline V gene lookup returns CDR1 LNHNV and CDR2 YYDKDF (reference sequence). CDR3 nucleotides: TGTGCCACCAGTCGTTGGGGACAACACAATGAGCAGTTCTTC. The encoded protein is CATSRWGQHNEQFF.

This clonotype was picked up a small number of times. This chain joins TRBV12-3 or TRBV12-4 and TRBJ2-7; 9 nucleotides match TRBD1. V lost 0 bases to trimming and J lost 1 base; unmatched junction nucleotides: 13. This CDR3 contains 19 residues. The chain's CDR3 is CASSLARRQGVSQSYEQYF. The CDR3 nucleotides read TGTGCCAGCAGTTTAGCAAGGAGACAGGGGGTATCCCAATCCTACGAGCAGTACTTC.

The chain carries TRBV24-1 and TRBJ2-1; 8 bases are shared with TRBD2. Trimming took 3 bases from V and 4 from J; bases not matched to a gene: 7. CDR1 and CDR2 from the germline V gene are KGHDR and SFDVKD. The CDR3 runs to 16 residues. Here the CDR3 reads CATSDRGGTPYNEQFF. DNA of the CDR3: TGTGCCACCAGTGATCGGGGGGGGACACCGTACAATGAGCAGTTCTTC.

This clonotype was detected a few times. V and J are TRBV29-1 and TRBJ1-2; unclear D gene. V was trimmed by 2 bases and J by 8 bases, leaving 18 bases between them. Per the germline V gene, CDR1 is SQVTM and CDR2 is ANQGSEA. This CDR3 is built from 14 residues. In DNA form, the CDR3 reads TGCAGCGTTGAATTAACAGTCAGGACTAGGGGCTACACCTTC. Translated: CSVELTVRTRGYTF.

This clonotype was seen more than once but under ten times. The V gene is TRBV29-1, the J gene TRBJ2-7; maybe TRBD2 (6 bases). Trimming stripped 4 bases from V and 2 bases from J, with 9 bases between. Germline V CDR1 and CDR2: SQVTM, ANQGSEA. The CDR3 has 12 residues. The CDR3 DNA is TGCAGCGTTGTACGGGAGCCCTACGAGCAGTACTTC. Amino acids: CSVVREPYEQYF.

Only a few counts were recorded for this clonotype. The V gene is TRBV6-5, the J gene TRBJ1-2; weak D call: TRBD1 (6 bases). The ends were cut back, 0 bases at V and 7 bases at J, with 15 bases in the middle. This CDR3 has 15 amino acids. Germline CDR1 and CDR2: MNHEY and SVGAGI. CDR3 loop: CASSYSIRGLGGYTF. For the CDR3, the DNA is TGTGCCAGCAGTTACTCGATACGGGGGCTAGGTGGCTACACCTTC.

This sequence joins TRBV5-1 and TRBJ1-2, with D possibly matching TRBD1 (6 bases). This CDR3 contains 15 residues. V lost 4 bases and J 1 base, leaving 14 bases between the germline ends. CDR1 SGHRS and CDR2 YFSETQ come from the germline V gene. CDR3 sequence reads: CASSPGETLNYGYTF. DNA for the CDR3: TGCGCCAGCAGCCCAGGGGAGACCCTTAACTATGGCTACACCTTC.

This clonotype has at least ten counts. This chain links TRBV7-2 with TRBJ1-6; D might be TRBD1 (5 bases). This CDR3 has 15 residues. The germline V and J ends were trimmed by 6 bases and 10 bases, with 19 bases remaining between them. CDR1 is SGHTA and CDR2 is FQGNSA in the germline V gene. In DNA form, the CDR3 reads TGTGCCAGCAGGTCGGGGACGCTTGGGGGGTCACCCCTCCACTTT. Its translation is CASRSGTLGGSPLHF.

CDR3 loop: CASSFTSAENTEAFF. The DNA of the CDR3 is TGTGCCAGCAGCTTTACGTCAGCTGAAAACACTGAAGCTTTCTTT. J is TRBJ1-1 and V is TRBV5-6; D is unresolved. The CDR3 is 15 residues long. From germline, CDR1 is SGHDT and CDR2 YYEEEE. V gave up 2 bases and J gave up 2 bases, with 13 bases separating them. Using reference TRBV5-6 and TRBJ1-1 for the parts outside the CDR3, the full variable domain is DAGVTQSPTHLIKTRGQQVTLRCSPKSGHDTVSWYQQALGQGPQFIFQYYEEEERQRGNFPDRFSGHQFPNYSSELNVNALLLGDSALYLCASSFTSAENTEAFFGQGTRLTVV.

The chain employs TRBV21-1 and TRBJ1-3; the DNA was not compared with TRBD1, the D call given in the table. TRBV21-1 is classified as a pseudogene. The CDR3 has 15 amino acids. In DNA, the CDR3 is TGTGCCAGCCCCCCGGGCCGTTACTCTGGAAACACCATATATTTT. Translating gives CASPPGRYSGNTIYF.

This clonotype was recorded at least ten times. V gene TRBV4-1 combines with J gene TRBJ2-7; TRBD1 might be the D (5 bases). The germline gives CDR1 MGHRA, CDR2 YSYEKL. CDR3 length: 14 amino acids. V lost 0 bases to trimming and J lost 3 bases, with 9 bases between them. CDR3 amino acids: CASSQDQGRYEQYV. The CDR3 DNA follows: TGCGCCAGCAGCCAAGATCAGGGTCGCTACGAGCAGTACGTC.